This TCR beta chain was obtained from a study of blood T cell repertoires in COVID-19. As for the study in general: Samples came from the United States, Italy and Spain, spanning acute and convalescent COVID-19. T cells, B-cell-depleted T cells, or PBMCs provided the cDNA or gDNA that served as material.

In its sample, this clone was seen once. Original methodology: Estimates of nucleated cell counts were drawn from the amplification of reference gene primers. Repertoires were generated with immunoSEQ multiplex PCR, while TCRdb's copy carries only in-frame clones and drops some. V, J and clone size are taken as reported in that table, and D and trimming were inferred from the DNA itself. The sample includes around 230,000 clones, 85% to 90% seen only once; the top ten take approximately 10%. CDR1 and CDR2 (germline): GTSNPN, SVGIG (reference sequence). The CDR3 is made up of 14 amino acids. The V end lost 3 bases, the J end lost 3 bases, and 12 bases lay between the germline ends.

The sample consisted of peripheral blood. The chain is built from TRBV30 and TRBJ1-3, with a weak D call TRBD1 (5 bases). The source is a man aged 50 to 59 with COVID-19, enrolled during active disease. The CDR3 region has the DNA TGTGCCTGGAGCAGACAGTTTAGTGGAAACACCATATATTTT. Translated, it gives CAWSRQFSGNTIYF.